A selection of T cell receptor beta chains follows, all from one sample in a study of PD-L1 blockade in urothelial cancer. Sequenced by immunoSEQ multiplex PCR; TCRdb stores in-frame clones only, minus some. Of some 42,000 clones in the sample, about four fifths are singletons; the top ten hold about 2.9%. The specimen was PBMCs, collected around atezolizumab (anti-PD-L1) treatment. All receptors come from a man between 65 and 79 years old with urothelial cancer. CDR3s include the opening cysteine and the closing phenylalanine or tryptophan.

CDR3 length,J gene,V gene,CDR3 protein
17,TRBJ2-6,TRBV25-1,CASRGTGGLSGANVLTF
15,TRBJ2-1,TRBV5-4,CASSRGQEYSNEQFF
14,TRBJ2-1,TRBV6-5,CASRTSGISYEQFF
14,TRBJ2-1,TRBV11-3,CASSPTRSYNEQFF
14,TRBJ1-5,TRBV19,CASSTGRENQPQHF
15,TRBJ1-3,TRBV5-6,CASSLDVSSGNTIYF
14,TRBJ2-5,TRBV5-1,CASSSGLPGEDQYF
16,TRBJ2-7,TRBV11-3,CASSLGGRGSSYEQYF
14,TRBJ2-7,TRBV15,CATSRGRSSYEQYF
16,TRBJ1-1,TRBV21-1,CASSPGQTIDSTEAFF
13,TRBJ2-5,TRBV9,CASSPRYQETQYF
17,TRBJ2-6,TRBV5-1,CASTRGGLVSGANVLTF
14,TRBJ1-1,TRBV11-2,CASSADTGNTEAFF
14,TRBJ1-1,TRBV19,CASTGGAAISEAFF
15,TRBJ1-1,TRBV7-2,CASSISDEGGTEAFF
13,TRBJ1-1,TRBV5-6,CASSLTVNAEAFF
14,TRBJ2-1,TRBV5-1,CASSLGLAANEQFF
14,TRBJ2-3,TRBV5-1,CASRRTSGTDTQYF
15,TRBJ2-7,TRBV5-1,CASSLAGSGSYEQYF
14,TRBJ1-2,TRBV5-6,CASSFLGTDDGYTF
15,TRBJ1-1,TRBV30,CAWKPIGARDTEAFF
13,TRBJ1-2,TRBV7-9,CASSLTSGLGYTF
15,TRBJ1-1,TRBV5-1,CASSPRQGSNTEAFF
14,TRBJ1-1,TRBV5-8,CASSSGTGWTEAFF
16,TRBJ2-5,TRBV11-2,CASSSGLAGGPETQYF
14,TRBJ2-7,TRBV19,CASSSQGQVDEQYF
13,TRBJ1-5,TRBV6-1,CASSENNNQPQHF
13,TRBJ1-4,TRBV30,CAWSPATNEKLFF
14,TRBJ2-7,TRBV5-4,CASSWDSGSYEQYF
17,TRBJ2-7,TRBV18,CASSPPGRTGANYEQYF
10,TRBJ2-3,TRBV20-1,CSASLDTQYF
15,TRBJ2-1,TRBV6-5,CASSNRYTGTNEQFF
14,TRBJ2-3,TRBV6-5,CASSQLDWTDTQYF
14,TRBJ1-4,TRBV6-1,CASSEQGVSEKLFF
15,TRBJ2-3,TRBV27,CASSLRDRAPDTQYF
15,TRBJ2-1,TRBV28,CASSFGGVIGDEQFF
14,TRBJ2-3,TRBV7-9,CASSPASGADTQYF
14,TRBJ2-1,TRBV13,CASSLERDYNEQFF
13,TRBJ2-7,TRBV5-1,CASSNGQGLEQYF
15,TRBJ1-2,TRBV6-5,CASSSRQGGNYGYTF
17,TRBJ2-2,TRBV10-1,CASSQLADDANTGELFF
15,TRBJ2-1,TRBV5-4,CASSDIGSSYNEQFF
15,TRBJ2-5,TRBV5-1,CASSFTGNDQETQYF
15,TRBJ2-1,TRBV6-1,CASIYSGSRKSEQFF
14,TRBJ1-1,TRBV29-1,CSVAMRQVATEAFF
17,TRBJ2-6,TRBV11-3,CASSLGQGSTGANVLTF
13,TRBJ1-2,TRBV19,CASMYREYYGYTF
15,TRBJ2-7,TRBV30,CSWSSAGASSYEQYF
16,TRBJ1-2,TRBV6-5,CASSSYPDGGNYGYTF
14,TRBJ1-1,TRBV7-6,CASSLNEVYTEAFF
16,TRBJ2-2,TRBV11-3,CASSLDDRGVTGELFF
15,TRBJ2-1,TRBV4-3,CASSQGLGQGNEQFF
14,TRBJ2-2,TRBV19,CASSIGDYTGELFF
15,TRBJ1-5,TRBV6-1,CASSESYRVNQPQHF
11,TRBJ1-2,TRBV30,CAWVFLGGYTF
14,TRBJ2-1,TRBV6-1,CASRTGQSYNEQFF
15,TRBJ2-7,TRBV4-1,CASSLTSAYSYEQYF
15,TRBJ2-7,TRBV18,CASSRGQGVTYEQYF
16,TRBJ2-5,TRBV5-1,CASSLAKSTGEETQYF